The 29 T cell receptor beta chains given below trace back to one sample, sequenced in a study of siplizumab effects on memory and regulatory T cells (dated by TCRdb to between 2018 and 2020). Library creation used the immunoSEQ multiplex PCR assay. This immuneACCESS table, as held by TCRdb, lists in-frame sequences with V and J called but not all clones. Of the missing ones, under half trace to an unresolved V gene in checked studies; the others have no known cause. Counted in this sample were roughly 60,000 clones; 93% of them appeared once. Of the sample, around two fifths is held by the ten largest clones. The sequencing sample was made of CD8+ T cells sorted from blood. The receptors come from a human donor in good health.

V and J are TRBV19 and TRBJ1-4, with a tentative D call TRBD1 (6 bases). The CDR3 runs 18 residues. Germline V gives CDR1 LNHDA, CDR2 SQIVND (reference sequence). The V end was cut by 9 bases, the J end by 0 bases, with 23 bases between. Here the CDR3 DNA reads TGTGCCAGACTGCCGGGGACAACAGCCCCCGCAACTAATGAAAAACTGTTTTTT. This gives the protein CARLPGTTAPATNEKLFF. Full variable domain (rest looked up from reference TRBV19 and TRBJ1-4): DGGITQSPKYLFRKEGQNVTLSCEQNLNHDAMYWYRQDPGQGLRLIYYSQIVNDFQKGDIAEGYSVSREKKESFPLTVTSAQKNPTAFYLCARLPGTTAPATNEKLFFGSGTQLSVL.

The DNA for the CDR3 is TGTGCCAGCAGCCAAGAAGAACGGGAGGTTCCCACAGATACGCAGTATTTT. This translates into CASSQEEREVPTDTQYF. The chain recombines TRBV14 with TRBJ2-3, with 7 bases that match TRBD2. The CDR3 extends over 17 amino acids. CDR1 SGHDN and CDR2 FVKESK come from the germline V gene. Trimming cost V 0 bases and J 2 bases; bases outside gene matches: 8.

This clone was counted a single time. The rearrangement links TRBV7-9 to TRBJ2-7; 11 bases match TRBD2. There are 15 residues in the CDR3. V shed 4 bases and J 5 bases; nucleotides not matched to a gene: 7. Germline CDR1 reads SEHNR; CDR2 reads FQNEAQ (reference sequence). The CDR3 DNA follows: TGTGCCAGCAGCTCCTTAGCGGGAGGGCGGGACGAGCAGTACTTC. This sequence encodes CASSSLAGGRDEQYF.

The rearrangement links TRBV13 to TRBJ1-2, with TRBD1 matching over 9 bases. With V trimmed by 0 bases and J by 5 bases, 4 bases remained unmatched. Germline CDR1 and CDR2: PRHDT and FYEKMQ (reference sequence). The CDR3 is 15 amino acids. The CDR3 sequence: CASSLGQGARYGYTF. As DNA, the CDR3 is TGTGCCAGCAGCTTAGGACAGGGGGCTAGGTATGGCTACACCTTC.

The rearrangement uses TRBV27 and TRBJ2-1; D is ambiguous. The germline V gene encodes CDR1 MNHEY and CDR2 SMNVEV (reference sequence). The CDR3 extends over 12 amino acids. Trimming removed 6 bases from V and 7 bases from J, with 10 bases in between. The CDR3 loop is CASSWGSNEQFF. CDR3 nucleotides: TGTGCCAGCAGCTGGGGATCGAATGAGCAGTTCTTC.

In its sample, this clone was seen once. The chain combines TRBV9 with TRBJ1-1; TRBD1 matches at 8 bases. CDR3 size: 15 residues. The germline V gene encodes CDR1 SGDLS and CDR2 YYNGEE. Unmatched junction bases numbered 2, after V lost 0 bases and J lost 1 base. CDR3 DNA sequence: TGTGCCAGCAGCGTAGAGGGGACAGGGAACACTGAAGCTTTCTTT. This gives the protein CASSVEGTGNTEAFF.

This clone has only one observation. This chain connects TRBV7-9 to TRBJ2-1, with 11 bases identical to TRBD2. This CDR3 has 16 residues. The junction had 9 bases not matched to a gene; V was cut back by 6 bases and J by 5 bases. Germline V CDR1 and CDR2: SEHNR, FQNEAQ (reference sequence). CDR3 sequence: CASRESLAGDDNEQFF. The CDR3 nucleotides are TGTGCCAGCAGGGAATCACTAGCGGGAGATGACAATGAGCAGTTCTTC. The variable domain in full, completed from reference TRBV7-9 and TRBJ2-1, reads DTGVSQNPRHKITKRGQNVTFRCDPISEHNRLYWYRQTLGQGPEFLTYFQNEAQLEKSRLLSDRFSAERPKGSFSTLEIQRTEQGDSAMYLCASRESLAGDDNEQFFGPGTRLTVL.

This chain links TRBV7-7 with TRBJ1-4; tentatively, D is TRBD1 (5 bases). The CDR3 totals 14 residues. Trimming removed 5 bases from V and 4 bases from J, with 11 bases in between. The germline V gene has CDR1 SSHAT and CDR2 FNYEAQ (reference sequence). This CDR3 is CASSLTDNNEKLFF. The DNA of the CDR3 is TGTGCCAGCAGCCTGACAGATAATAATGAAAAACTGTTTTTT.

The chain has TRBV4-1 and TRBJ2-7; no clear D. The CDR3 extends over 15 amino acids. CDR1 MGHRA and CDR2 YSYEKL come from the germline V gene. The ends were cut back, 0 bases at V and 1 base at J, with 10 bases in the middle. CDR3 protein: CASSQELRSSYEQYF. The DNA of the CDR3 is TGCGCCAGCAGCCAAGAGTTGAGGAGTTCCTACGAGCAGTACTTC.

The chain joins TRBV19 to TRBJ2-5, with TRBD1 matching over 7 bases. This CDR3 region has 15 residues. V was pared by 7 bases and J by 4 bases, with 12 bases of the junction left unmatched. The germline gives CDR1 LNHDA, CDR2 SQIVND (reference sequence). CDR3 DNA: TGTGCCAGTACCCCCACGAGGGGGCAACGAGAGACCCAGTACTTC. Protein product: CASTPTRGQRETQYF.

V is TRBV7-2 and J is TRBJ2-1; 9 nucleotides line up with TRBD2. The germline V gene has CDR1 SGHTA and CDR2 FQGNSA. The V segment lost 3 bases and the J segment 7 bases; nucleotides outside the gene matches: 10. The CDR3 sequence is 16 residues long. The chain's CDR3 is CASSFPPRAGGNEQFF. The CDR3 nucleotides read TGTGCCAGCAGCTTCCCCCCCCGCGCGGGAGGGAATGAGCAGTTCTTC.

V is TRBV7-9 and J is TRBJ2-5, with D unclear. The CDR3 length is 15 residues. The germline gives CDR1 SEHNR, CDR2 FQNEAQ (reference sequence). Trimming cost V 0 bases and J 3 bases, with 11 bases left between them. CDR3 protein: CASSLAPREEETQYF. The CDR3, as DNA: TGTGCCAGCAGCTTAGCCCCTAGAGAAGAAGAGACCCAGTACTTC.

V usage is TRBV19 and J usage is TRBJ2-1; D is unresolved. V was pared by 8 bases and J by 6 bases, with 8 bases between. The germline CDR1 and CDR2 sequences are LNHDA and SQIVND (reference sequence). This CDR3 region has 11 residues. In DNA form, the CDR3 reads TGTGCCAGTGCTAACCTCAATGAGCAGTTCTTC. Protein sequence: CASANLNEQFF.

Concerning this clone itself: The junction shows a germline mismatch at one end, possibly a read error. The rearrangement joins TRBV7-3 to TRBJ2-3; either TRBD1 or TRBD2 may supply D (6 bases each). Germline V gives CDR1 SGHTA, CDR2 FQGTGA. The CDR3 has 15 residues. CDR3 coding DNA: TGTGCCAGCAGATTAAAGGGGGGACCAGGGGATACGCAGTATTTT. This codes for CASRLKGGPGDTQYF. Full variable domain (remainder filled in from reference TRBV7-3 and TRBJ2-3): GAGVSQTPSNKVTEKGKYVELRCDPISGHTALYWYRQSLGQGPEFLIYFQGTGAADDSGLPNDRFFAVRPEGSVSTLKIQRTERGDSAVYLCASRLKGGPGDTQYFGPGTRLTVL.

CDR3 loop: CASSAETANYGYTF. The CDR3 DNA is TGTGCCAGCAGCGCGGAGACAGCTAACTATGGCTACACCTTC. This chain connects TRBV5-6 to TRBJ1-2, with D perhaps TRBD1 (5 bases). CDR1 and CDR2 (germline): SGHDT, YYEEEE. The CDR3 is 14 amino acids. Deletions cut 4 bases from V and 0 bases from J, with 10 bases between.

J is TRBJ2-7 and V is TRBV7-3; TRBD1 or TRBD2 may be the D gene (5 bases each). From germline, CDR1 is SGHTA and CDR2 FQGTGA. V lost 2 bases to trimming and J lost 0 bases, with 8 bases between them. CDR3 length: 14 residues. The CDR3 DNA reads TGTGCCAGCAGCTTAGGAGGACACTCCTACGAGCAGTACTTC. Protein: CASSLGGHSYEQYF. The full variable domain, in which reference TRBV7-3 and TRBJ2-7 provide the parts outside the CDR3, is GAGVSQTPSNKVTEKGKYVELRCDPISGHTALYWYRQSLGQGPEFLIYFQGTGAADDSGLPNDRFFAVRPEGSVSTLKIQRTERGDSAVYLCASSLGGHSYEQYFGPGTRLTVT.

The chain is built from TRBV6-1 and TRBJ2-1; D is possibly TRBD2 (6 bases). The CDR3 has 13 residues. The V gene's germline CDR1 is MNHNS and CDR2 SASEGT. The CDR3 bases are TGTGGGGTACTAGCTACCTCCTACAATGAGCAGTTCTTC. This gives the protein CGVLATSYNEQFF.

The genes are TRBV19 and TRBJ1-1; 8 positions match TRBD1. V lost 7 bases and J lost 3; bases outside the gene matches: 1. Germline V gene lookup returns CDR1 LNHDA and CDR2 SQIVND (reference sequence). The CDR3 runs 12 residues. The CDR3 coding sequence is TGTGCCAGTAACAGGGGGTACACTGAAGCTTTCTTT. It codes for CASNRGYTEAFF.

The V and J genes are TRBV27 and TRBJ2-1, with 8 nucleotides matching TRBD2. J lost 0 bases, V lost 8 bases, and 3 bases had no gene match. Germline V gives CDR1 MNHEY, CDR2 SMNVEV (reference sequence). This CDR3 has 14 amino acids. The CDR3 DNA follows: TGTGCCAGCCGAAGCGGGAGCTCCTACAATGAGCAGTTCTTC. Translation gives CASRSGSSYNEQFF.

The chain employs TRBV9 and TRBJ2-7; TRBD1 is a possible D gene (5 bases). The CDR3 sequence is 15 residues long. Per germline, CDR1 SGDLS and CDR2 YYNGEE. With 5 bases removed from V and 3 bases from J, the gap between germline ends came to 18 bases. The chain's CDR3 is CASSGMGLSNYEQYF. Here the CDR3 DNA reads TGTGCCAGCAGTGGGATGGGGCTCTCAAACTACGAGCAGTACTTC.

The chain couples TRBV15 to TRBJ2-5, with a possible D match to TRBD2 (6 bases). Trimming left V 4 bases short and J 5 bases short, with 23 bases between. Germline values: CDR1 LNHNV, CDR2 YYDKDF (reference sequence). This CDR3 has 17 amino acids. The CDR3 region is CATSTHEGLIKGETQYF. In DNA form, the CDR3 reads TGTGCCACCAGCACCCACGAGGGACTTATCAAGGGGGAGACCCAGTACTTC.

V is TRBV27 and J is TRBJ2-3, with 7 nucleotides matching TRBD1. Germline CDR1 is MNHEY and CDR2 is SMNVEV (reference sequence). The V gene end was trimmed by 5 bases and the J gene end by 2 bases; junction bases not matched to a gene: 7. The CDR3 is made up of 15 amino acids. CDR3 sequence reads: CASSINRGSTDTQYF. The CDR3 DNA follows: TGTGCCAGCAGTATAAACAGGGGATCCACAGATACGCAGTATTTT.

CDR3 protein: CASSPIGTSGSLTDTQYF. Here the CDR3 DNA reads TGTGCCAGCAGCCCTATCGGGACTAGCGGGAGCTTGACAGATACGCAGTATTTT. This chain uses TRBV4-2 with TRBJ2-3, with TRBD2 matching 14 bases. The germline gives CDR1 LGHNA, CDR2 YNFKEQ. V lost 4 bases, J lost 3 bases, and 9 bases stayed unmatched. The CDR3 contains 18 residues.

The J gene is TRBJ2-1, the V gene TRBV6-5; a possible D gene is TRBD2 (6 bases). The V end was cut by 11 bases, the J end by 7 bases, with 15 bases between. The CDR3 length is 12 residues. Germline CDR1 MNHEY, CDR2 SVGAGI. The CDR3 protein is CAVEGGRNEQFF. CDR3 sequence (DNA): TGTGCCGTGGAGGGTGGGAGGAATGAGCAGTTCTTC.

For the CDR3, the DNA is TGTGCCAGTCCCCTAAGTCGGGACAGGGTTTCTGGAAACACCATATATTTT. It yields the protein CASPLSRDRVSGNTIYF. The chain uses TRBV6-4 and TRBJ1-3, with TRBD1 matching 9 bases. The CDR3 is 17 amino acids. Germline CDR1 is MRHNA and CDR2 is SNTAGT. V was clipped by 9 bases and J by 1 base; unmatched bases: 13.

This clone was picked up a small number of times. This chain uses TRBV7-2 with TRBJ1-3; no clear D. Germline values: CDR1 SGHTA, CDR2 FQGNSA. The CDR3 runs to 16 residues. Between the trimmed V and J ends, which lost 1 base and 2 bases, there was a span of 12 bases. This chain's CDR3 is CASSLGTLSTGNTIYF. For the CDR3, the DNA is TGTGCCAGCAGCTTAGGAACCCTCTCGACTGGAAACACCATATATTTT.

This clone was found once. The chain combines TRBV11-3 with TRBJ2-2; 10 positions agree with TRBD2. The germline V gene encodes CDR1 SGHNT and CDR2 YENEEA. Trimming took 5 bases from V and 7 from J; bases not matched to a gene: 10. This CDR3 contains 16 residues. The CDR3 reads CASSPGASGSFGELFF. For the CDR3, the DNA is TGTGCCAGCAGCCCAGGCGCTAGCGGGAGTTTCGGGGAGCTGTTTTTT.

The chain carries TRBV12-5 and TRBJ2-1; 7 bases match TRBD2. The V and J ends lost 5 bases and 8 bases, in that order; junction bases with no gene match: 12. Germline assignment: CDR1 LGHNT and CDR2 FRNRAP. The CDR3 extends over 15 amino acids. DNA for the CDR3: TGTGCTAGTGGTCCCCCCGAGGGGAGGGCCCATGAGCAGTTCTTC. Translating gives CASGPPEGRAHEQFF.

The chain links TRBV29-1 to TRBJ2-4; tentatively, D is TRBD2 (7 bases). From germline, CDR1 is SQVTM and CDR2 ANQGSEA. V lost 0 bases to trimming and J lost 6 bases, with 12 bases between them. The length of the CDR3 is 14 residues. The CDR3: CSVEDGGAGNIQYF. The CDR3 region has the DNA TGCAGCGTTGAAGATGGGGGGGCGGGAAACATTCAGTACTTC.